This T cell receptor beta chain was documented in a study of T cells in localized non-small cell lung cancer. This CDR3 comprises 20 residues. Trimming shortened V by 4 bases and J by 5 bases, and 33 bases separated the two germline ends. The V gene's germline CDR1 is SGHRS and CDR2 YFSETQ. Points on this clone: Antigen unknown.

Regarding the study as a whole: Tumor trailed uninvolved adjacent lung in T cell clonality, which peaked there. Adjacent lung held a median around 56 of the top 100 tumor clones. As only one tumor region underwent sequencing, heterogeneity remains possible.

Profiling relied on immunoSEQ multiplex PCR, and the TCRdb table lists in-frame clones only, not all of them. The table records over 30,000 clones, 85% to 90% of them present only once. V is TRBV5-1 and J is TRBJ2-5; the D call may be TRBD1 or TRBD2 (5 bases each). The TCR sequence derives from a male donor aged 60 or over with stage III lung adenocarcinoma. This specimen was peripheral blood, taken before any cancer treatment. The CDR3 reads CASSLWDARGVRPSGETQYF. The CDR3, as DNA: TGCGCCAGCAGCCTTTGGGACGCCCGGGGAGTTCGCCCGTCGGGGGAGACCCAGTACTTC.